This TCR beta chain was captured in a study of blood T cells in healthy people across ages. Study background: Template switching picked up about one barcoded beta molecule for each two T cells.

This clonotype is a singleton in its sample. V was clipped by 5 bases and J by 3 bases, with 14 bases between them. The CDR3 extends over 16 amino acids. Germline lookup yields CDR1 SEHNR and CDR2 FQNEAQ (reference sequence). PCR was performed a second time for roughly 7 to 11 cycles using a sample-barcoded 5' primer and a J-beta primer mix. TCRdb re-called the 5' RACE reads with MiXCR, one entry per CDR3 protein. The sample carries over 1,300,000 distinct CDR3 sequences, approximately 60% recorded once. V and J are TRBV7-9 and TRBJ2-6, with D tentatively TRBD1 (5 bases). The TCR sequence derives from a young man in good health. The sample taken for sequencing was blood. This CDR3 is CASSTRRQIGANVLTF. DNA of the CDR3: TGTGCCAGCAGCACACGACGACAGATTGGGGCCAACGTCCTGACTTTC.